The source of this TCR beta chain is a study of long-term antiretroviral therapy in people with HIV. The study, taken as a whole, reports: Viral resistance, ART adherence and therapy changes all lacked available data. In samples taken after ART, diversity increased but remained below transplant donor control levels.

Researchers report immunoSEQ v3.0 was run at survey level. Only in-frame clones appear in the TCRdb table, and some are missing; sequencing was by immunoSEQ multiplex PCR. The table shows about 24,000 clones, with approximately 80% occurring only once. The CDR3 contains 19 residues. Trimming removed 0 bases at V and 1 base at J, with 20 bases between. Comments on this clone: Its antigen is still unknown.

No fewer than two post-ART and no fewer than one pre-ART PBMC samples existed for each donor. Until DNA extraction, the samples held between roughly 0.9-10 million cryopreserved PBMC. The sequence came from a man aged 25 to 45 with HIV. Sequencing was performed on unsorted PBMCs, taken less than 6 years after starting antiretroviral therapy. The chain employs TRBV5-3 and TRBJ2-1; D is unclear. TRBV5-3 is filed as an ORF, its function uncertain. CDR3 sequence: CARSLGWARRSYSYNEQFF. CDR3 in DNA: TGTGCCAGAAGCTTGGGATGGGCCCGACGTTCTTATTCCTACAATGAGCAGTTCTTC.